The 14 T cell receptor beta chains in this list originate from one sample, sequenced in a study of T cells in Graves' hyperthyroidism and ophthalmopathy. RNA transcripts gave rise to amplified TCR beta CDR3 regions. The HTBI primer set was used in a first-round RT-PCR of the TCR CDR3. TCRdb re-called the multiplex PCR reads through MiXCR, storing one row per CDR3 protein. The table lists tens of thousands of distinct CDR3 sequences, about half of them singletons, with under 35% in the top ten. Sequencing input: peripheral blood or thyroid tissue (not recorded which). The receptors were gathered from a woman between 50 and 59 years old with Graves' hyperthyroidism.

Concerning this clonotype: An end of the junction does not agree with germline; a read error may underlie this. This chain connects TRBV20-1 to TRBJ1-4, with 8 positions matching TRBD1. CDR1 DFQATT and CDR2 SNEGSKA come from the germline V gene (reference sequence). The CDR3 loop spans 12 amino acids. The CDR3 nucleotides read TGTAGTGCTACCGGACAGGGCGGAAAACTGGTTTTT. Translating it yields CSATGQGGKLVF.

This rearrangement joins TRBV7-3 to TRBJ2-5, with D possibly being TRBD2 (6 bases). CDR1 and CDR2 (germline): SGHTA, FQGTGA. The CDR3 contains 13 residues. Trimming removed 10 bases from V and 4 bases from J, with 16 bases in between. The CDR3 sequence is CAIAFLGGETQYF. DNA of the CDR3: TGTGCCATCGCCTTTTTGGGAGGAGAGACCCAGTACTTC. Full variable domain (remainder filled in from reference TRBV7-3 and TRBJ2-5): GAGVSQTPSNKVTEKGKYVELRCDPISGHTALYWYRQSLGQGPEFLIYFQGTGAADDSGLPNDRFFAVRPEGSVSTLKIQRTERGDSAVYLCAIAFLGGETQYFGPGTRLLVL.

J is TRBJ2-7 and V is TRBV20-1; 7 bases map to TRBD1. The germline gives CDR1 DFQATT, CDR2 SNEGSKA (reference sequence). V shed 0 bases and J 2 bases; nucleotides not matched to a gene: 4. The CDR3 is 14 residues long. The CDR3 sequence: CSAREDRSTYEQYF. The CDR3 region has the DNA TGCAGTGCTAGAGAGGACAGGTCCACCTACGAGCAGTACTTC.

This clonotype was observed many times. The chain employs TRBV4-2 and TRBJ2-7; TRBD1 matches 8 bases. V gave up 4 bases and J gave up 0 bases; unmatched junction bases: 14. The CDR3 spans 18 residues. From germline, CDR1 is LGHNA and CDR2 YNFKEQ. CDR3 in amino acids: CASSLAPTGEHLSYEQYF. The CDR3 DNA sequence: TGTGCCAGCAGCCTGGCCCCGACAGGGGAGCACCTCTCCTACGAGCAGTACTTC.

The chain links TRBV7-3 to TRBJ2-6, with 9 bases fitting TRBD1. The CDR3 loop spans 17 amino acids. CDR1 is SGHTA, CDR2 FQGTGA, per germline. V lost 2 bases to trimming and J lost 0 bases; unmatched junction nucleotides: 2. The chain's CDR3 is CASSLWGQGSGANVLTF. The CDR3 nucleotides are TGTGCCAGCAGCTTATGGGGACAGGGCTCTGGGGCCAACGTCCTGACTTTC. The complete variable domain, with remaining parts taken from reference TRBV7-3 and TRBJ2-6, reads GAGVSQTPSNKVTEKGKYVELRCDPISGHTALYWYRQSLGQGPEFLIYFQGTGAADDSGLPNDRFFAVRPEGSVSTLKIQRTERGDSAVYLCASSLWGQGSGANVLTFGAGSRLTVL.

As regards this clonotype: Just one base apart from a much larger clone, this may be a read error. J is TRBJ2-3 and V is TRBV7-2; D unclear. This CDR3 contains 15 residues. The germline V gene has CDR1 SGHTA and CDR2 FQGNSA. CDR3 amino acids: CASSQRHQPTDTRYF. DNA for the CDR3: TGTGCCAGCAGCCAGAGACACCAGCCCACAGATACGCGGTATTTT. Full variable domain (outside the CDR3, taken from reference TRBV7-2 and TRBJ2-3): GAGVSQSPSNKVTEKGKDVELRCDPISGHTALYWYRQSLGQGLEFLIYFQGNSAPDKSGLPSDRFSAERTGGSVSTLTIQRTQQEDSAVYLCASSQRHQPTDTRYFGPGTRLTVL.

This clonotype was seen at least ten times. The chain recombines TRBV7-8 with TRBJ1-6; D is undetermined. This CDR3 is 15 amino acids long. The V gene lost 2 bases and the J gene lost 0 bases, with 5 bases spanning the gap. Germline assignment: CDR1 SGHVS and CDR2 FQNEAQ. CDR3 in DNA: TGTGCCAGCAGCTTAAGGAGCTCCTATAATTCACCCCTCCACTTT. Its translation: CASSLRSSYNSPLHF.

The chain carries TRBV10-3 and TRBJ1-6; possible D gene TRBD1, 6 bases. In germline, CDR1 is ENHRY, CDR2 SYGVKD. The ends were cut back, 3 bases at V and 2 bases at J, with 14 bases in the middle. The CDR3 spans 17 residues. The CDR3 DNA follows: TGTGCCATCAGTGACGTGGGACAAGGAGCCTATAATTCACCCCTCCACTTT. This gives the protein CAISDVGQGAYNSPLHF.

This clonotype was seen repeatedly, ten times or more. Being one base from a much bigger clone, this may be a read error. The genes are TRBV20-1 and TRBJ2-7, with no clear D. Germline V gives CDR1 DFQATT, CDR2 SNEGSKA (reference sequence). The CDR3 is 12 residues long. CDR3 residues: CGARGWEHEQYF. The CDR3 nucleotides are TGCGGTGCTAGAGGATGGGAACATGAGCAGTACTTC.

This clonotype has ten or more counts. This chain connects TRBV12-3 or TRBV12-4 to TRBJ1-1; D unresolved. This CDR3 comprises 14 residues. Trimming pared 1 base from V and 11 bases from J, leaving 17 bases between. The chain's CDR3 is CASSLESVLYKAFF. The CDR3 DNA reads TGTGCCAGCAGTTTAGAGTCGGTCCTTTATAAGGCTTTCTTT.

The table lists this clonotype with a count of one. The junction departs from germline at one end; a sequencing error may be responsible. The chain couples TRBV5-1 to TRBJ1-4; D perhaps matches TRBD1 (6 bases). CDR1 and CDR2 (germline): SGHRS, YFSETQ. The CDR3 sequence is 15 residues long. The DNA for the CDR3 is TGTGCCAGCAGCTTGGTTCAGGGGCGAGGCGAAAAACTGTTTTTT. This translates into CASSLVQGRGEKLFF. Complete variable domain (other parts from reference TRBV5-1 and TRBJ1-4): KAGVTQTPRYLIKTRGQQVTLSCSPISGHRSVSWYQQTPGQGLQFLFEYFSETQRNKGNFPGRFSGRQFSNSRSEMNVSTLELGDSALYLCASSLVQGRGEKLFFGSGTQLSVL.

This clonotype was counted many times. This chain joins TRBV10-2 and TRBJ1-2; 7 nucleotides match TRBD1. Trimming at V came to 6 bases and at J to 6 bases, leaving 13 bases not matched to a gene. The germline V gene encodes CDR1 WSHSY and CDR2 SAAADI. This CDR3 has 15 amino acids. CDR3 sequence: CASRPPTGLGDGYTF. CDR3 bases: TGCGCCAGCAGACCCCCGACAGGGCTCGGAGATGGCTACACCTTC.

This chain links TRBV20-1 with TRBJ2-7, with D perhaps given as TRBD1 or TRBD2 (7 bases each). The CDR3 totals 13 residues. Germline CDR1 reads DFQATT; CDR2 reads SNEGSKA (reference sequence). Trimming left V 6 bases short and J 6 bases short, with 18 bases between. The CDR3 DNA follows: TGCAGTGCCAAGGGCAGGGGGGGGATCGAGCAGTACTTC. This encodes CSAKGRGGIEQYF.

The chain couples TRBV25-1 to TRBJ2-2; the D is unclear. V was trimmed by 1 base and J by 6 bases, leaving 6 bases between them. The length of the CDR3 is 13 residues. CDR1 and CDR2 from the germline V gene are MGHDK and SYGVNS. DNA for the CDR3: TGTGCCAGCAGTGAATGGAGTGCCGGGGAGCTGTTTTTT. This sequence encodes CASSEWSAGELFF. Complete variable domain (other parts from reference TRBV25-1 and TRBJ2-2): EADIYQTPRYLVIGTGKKITLECSQTMGHDKMYWYQQDPGMELHLIHYSYGVNSTEKGDLSSESTVSRIRTEHFPLTLESARPSHTSQYLCASSEWSAGELFFGEGSRLTVL.